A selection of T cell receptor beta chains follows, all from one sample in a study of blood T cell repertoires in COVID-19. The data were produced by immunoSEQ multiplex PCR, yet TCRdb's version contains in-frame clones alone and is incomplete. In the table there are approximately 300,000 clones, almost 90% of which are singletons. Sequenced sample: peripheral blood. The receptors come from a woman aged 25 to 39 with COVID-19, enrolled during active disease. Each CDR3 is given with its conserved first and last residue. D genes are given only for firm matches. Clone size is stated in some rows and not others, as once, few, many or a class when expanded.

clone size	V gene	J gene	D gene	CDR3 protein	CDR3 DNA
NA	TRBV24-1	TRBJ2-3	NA	CATSDYAPDTQYF	TGTGCCACCAGTGACTACGCCCCAGATACGCAGTATTTT
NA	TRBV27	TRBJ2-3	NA	CASSFSSGTQYF	TGTGCCAGCAGTTTTAGCTCGGGGACGCAGTATTTT
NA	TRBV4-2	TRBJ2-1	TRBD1	CASSQLGDSTLNEQFF	TGTGCCAGCAGCCAATTGGGGGACAGTACACTCAATGAGCAGTTCTTC
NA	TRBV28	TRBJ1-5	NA	CASSLIPGGKGQPQHF	TGTGCCAGCAGTTTAATCCCAGGTGGCAAAGGCCAGCCCCAGCATTTT
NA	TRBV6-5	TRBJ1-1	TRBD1	CASSYLRTGRAFF	TGTGCCAGCAGTTACCTCCGGACAGGGAGAGCTTTCTTT
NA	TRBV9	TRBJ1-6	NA	CASSASTASPLHF	TGTGCCAGCAGCGCATCAACAGCTTCACCCCTCCACTTT
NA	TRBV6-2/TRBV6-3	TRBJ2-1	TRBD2	CASSQGLAGSNEQFF	TGTGCCAGCAGCCAGGGACTAGCGGGCTCCAATGAGCAGTTCTTC
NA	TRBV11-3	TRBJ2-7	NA	CASSFGETYEQYF	TGTGCCAGCAGCTTTGGTGAGACCTACGAGCAGTACTTC
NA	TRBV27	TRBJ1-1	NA	CASSSAAGVNTEAFF	TGTGCCAGCAGTTCCGCCGCGGGGGTGAACACTGAAGCTTTCTTT
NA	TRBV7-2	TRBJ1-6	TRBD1	CASSLWGQEASSYNSPLHF	TGTGCCAGCAGCTTATGGGGACAGGAAGCTAGCTCCTATAATTCACCCCTCCACTTT
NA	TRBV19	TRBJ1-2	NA	CASRSTGGEGYTF	TGTGCCAGTAGATCGACAGGAGGTGAAGGCTACACCTTC
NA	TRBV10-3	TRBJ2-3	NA	CAMKGGMGDTQYF	TGTGCCATGAAAGGGGGTATGGGAGATACGCAGTATTTT
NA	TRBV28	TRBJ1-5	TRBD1	CASRLQGRQPQHF	TGTGCCAGCAGGTTACAGGGGCGTCAGCCCCAGCATTTT
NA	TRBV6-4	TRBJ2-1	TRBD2	CASSASGGSYNEQFF	TGTGCCAGCAGTGCTAGCGGGGGCTCCTACAATGAGCAGTTCTTC
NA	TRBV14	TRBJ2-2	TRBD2	CASSPQAAGGTGELFF	TGTGCCAGCAGCCCTCAGGCCGCGGGAGGAACCGGGGAGCTGTTTTTT
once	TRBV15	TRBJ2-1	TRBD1	CATSRAGGYNEQFF	TGTGCCACCAGCAGAGCAGGGGGTTACAATGAGCAGTTCTTC
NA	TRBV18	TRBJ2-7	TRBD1	CASSPRVGGQTYEQYF	TGTGCCAGCTCACCACGTGTAGGGGGACAGACCTACGAGCAGTACTTC
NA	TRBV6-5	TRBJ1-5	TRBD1	CASSNRGGEPQHF	TGTGCCAGCAGTAACAGGGGTGGCGAGCCCCAGCATTTT